The following is a TCR beta chain sequence with its context. Its binding antigen is unknown. Base qualities were left out, and no much larger clone turns up one base away. This sample is part of a study of Ad26.COV2.S vaccination and SARS-CoV-2 variants (dated by TCRdb to 2020 to 2023). For the wider study: Donors in the vaccine arm were drawn from COV1001, a multicentre, randomized, double-blind, placebo-controlled phase I-IIa trial testing Ad26.COV2.S in healthy adults. Trial participants were randomized into five groups of five, in which low-dose or high-dose Ad26.COV2.S was given once or twice, or placebo was given on both occasions. Ad26.COV2.S was administered intramuscularly at 5 x 10^10 or 1 x 10^11 viral particles, either as a single shot or as two shots given 56 days apart. TCRbeta repertoire sequencing was used to assess the specificity and breadth of SARS-CoV-2-reactive T cell receptors after Ad26.COV2.S vaccination. Investigators did not know the trial group allocation while performing experiments and assessing outcomes. The TCR-sequenced set comprised approximately 32 samples: around 20 Ad26.COV2.S vaccine recipients, 5 placebo recipients and 8 SARS-CoV-2 convalescent individuals. General study outcomes and caveats: The study was not powered to compare responses between vaccine doses or regimens. Higher spike-specific TCR breadth was observed in Ad26.COV2.S recipients than in placebo recipients (P = 0.0014). The authors noted that total T cell responses may have been underestimated by the TCR breadth and depth analyses. Non-spike TCR breadth was comparable between vaccine and placebo recipients, consistent with the vaccine containing only spike. After vaccination, substantial breadth of spike-specific CD8+ and CD4+ T cell responses was reported.

The immunoSEQ Assay was the method used to sequence TCRbeta CDR3 regions. After extraction, genomic DNA underwent amplification by bias-controlled multiplex PCR, followed by high-throughput sequencing. The published analysis was carried out like this. To quantify the absolute abundance of every unique TCRbeta CDR3 region, sequences were collapsed and filtered. T cell fraction was estimated by normalizing TCRbeta template counts to usable DNA, with usable DNA measured through amplification of reference genes found in all nucleated cells. Repertoire TCRs were annotated as SARS-CoV-2-specific by exact matching of V gene, CDR3 amino acid sequence and J gene to a known reactive TCR set. MIRA supplied the reference SARS-CoV-2 TCR set, which was filtered for enrichment in COVID-19-positive ImmuneCODE repertoires so that public or cross-reactive TCRs were removed. Drawing on the MIRA antigens, annotated TCRs were analysed further at the level of specific ORF or position within ORF. Breadth was defined as the number of annotated unique rearrangements divided by the total number of unique productive rearrangements, and depth was defined as the summed frequency of the annotated unique rearrangements. Group comparisons of TCR breadth used two-sided Wilcoxon rank-sum tests. TCRdb's version of the immuneACCESS table is confined to in-frame rearrangements and falls short of the full clone set. An unresolved V gene accounts for under half of the shortfall where checked; the remainder is of unknown origin. V, J and clone size are taken as reported in that table, and D and trimming were inferred from the DNA itself. For this sample the table gives almost 400,000 clones, of which about 91% were detected only once. Around 1.9% of the sample is in the top ten clones.

This sample's treatment or condition label indicates: about 20 received Ad26.COV2.S at low or high dose, single or two shots; a few received placebo; per-sample allocation not given. For vaccine and placebo recipients, repertoires were sequenced using samples collected on day 63 after the first injection. Cohort 1b enrolled about 25 adults aged 18-55 years at a single site in Boston, USA, between 29 July and 7 August 2020. Ad26.COV2.S was a replication-incompetent adenovirus type 26 vector expressing a prefusion-stabilized SARS-CoV-2 spike protein from the original Wuhan strain. This TCR came from a person aged 18 to 59 who received the Ad26.COV2.S COVID-19 vaccine or a placebo. The sample was peripheral blood, taken in a trial of Ad26.COV2.S vaccine versus placebo.

The CDR3: CASRTHLTSGTMVTYEQYF. The DNA is TGTGCCAGCAGGACCCACTTGACTAGCGGGACAATGGTGACGTACGAGCAGTACTTC. The chain joins TRBV6-4 to TRBJ2-7; 11 nucleotides in the junction match TRBD2. CDR3 length: 19 amino acids, cysteine to phenylalanine. The only DNA kept is the CDR3, 57 bases in frame from the first base. CDR1 and CDR2 (MRHNA, SNTAGT) derive from the germline V gene. Germline trimming amounts to 6 bases on V and 4 bases on J, with 20 as the count of junction bases outside the gene matches.